The 24 T cell receptor beta chains presented below share a single source sample, sequenced in a study of T cells in Graves' hyperthyroidism and ophthalmopathy. RNA transcripts provided the source from which TCR beta CDR3 regions were amplified. HTBI primers drove first-round RT-PCR of the TCR CDR3. TCRdb re-derived calls from the multiplex PCR reads in MiXCR, one entry per CDR3 protein. The repertoire holds 600,000 to 650,000 distinct CDR3 sequences, with less than 25% as singletons. Sequenced input: blood. The origin of the receptors is a man younger than 45 with Graves' ophthalmopathy.

Concerning this clonotype: A much larger clone is a single base away; this may be a read error. The chain employs TRBV2 and TRBJ1-5, with D perhaps matching TRBD1 (5 bases). Germline V lookup: CDR1 SNHLY, CDR2 FYNNEI. This CDR3 contains 13 residues. The ends were cut back, 6 bases at V and 7 bases at J, with 13 bases in the middle. As DNA, the CDR3 is TGTGCCAGCAGGGACGGCAGGGACCAGCCCCAGCATTTT. This encodes CASRDGRDQPQHF. Full variable domain (rest looked up from reference TRBV2 and TRBJ1-5): EPEVTQTPSHQVTQMGQEVILRCVPISNHLYFYWYRQILGQKVEFLVSFYNNEISEKSEIFDDQFSVERPDGSNFTLKIRSTKLEDSAMYFCASRDGRDQPQHFGDGTRLSIL.

The sample holds a few counts of this clonotype. Written as DNA, the CDR3 is TGTGCCAGCAGCCCTAGCCAAGGGGAAGGTATCGGGGAAAAACTGTTTTTT. Protein sequence: CASSPSQGEGIGEKLFF. The chain recombines TRBV5-4 with TRBJ1-4, with D tentatively TRBD1 (5 bases). Trimming took 4 bases from V and 8 from J, leaving 24 bases between them. The length of the CDR3 is 17 residues. The germline V gene encodes CDR1 SGHNT and CDR2 YYREEE (reference sequence).

The chain employs TRBV27 and TRBJ2-3; D is perhaps TRBD1 (6 bases). Germline CDR1 MNHEY, CDR2 SMNVEV (reference sequence). V was clipped by 8 bases and J by 4 bases, with 13 bases between them. The CDR3 contains 13 residues. This CDR3 reads CASADSAADTQYF. DNA of the CDR3: TGTGCCAGCGCGGACAGTGCGGCAGATACGCAGTATTTT.

The rearrangement joins TRBV7-8 to TRBJ1-6; no firm D call. This CDR3 region has 13 residues. The V end lost 5 bases, the J end lost 10 bases, and 12 bases lay between the germline ends. Germline assignment: CDR1 SGHVS and CDR2 FQNEAQ. CDR3 protein: CASSGGSYSPLHF. The CDR3 DNA sequence: TGTGCCAGCAGCGGAGGGTCATACTCACCCCTCCACTTT. Looking up the rest from reference TRBV7-8 and TRBJ1-6 gives the full variable domain: GAGVSQSPRYKVAKRGQDVALRCDPISGHVSLFWYQQALGQGPEFLTYFQNEAQLDKSGLPSDRFFAERPEGSVSTLKIQRTQQEDSAVYLCASSGGSYSPLHFGNGTRLTVT.

There are many counts of this clonotype. This chain connects TRBV11-2 to TRBJ1-2, with TRBD1 matching over 8 bases. The CDR3 contains 15 residues. Germline V gene lookup returns CDR1 SGHAT and CDR2 FQNNGV. V dropped 3 bases and J dropped 4; count of bases not matched to a gene: 7. The CDR3 loop reads CASSFFRQGIYGYTF. In DNA, the CDR3 is TGTGCCAGCAGCTTCTTTAGACAGGGGATCTATGGCTACACCTTC.

The sample holds many counts of this clonotype. This sequence joins TRBV28 and TRBJ2-3; D possibly corresponds to TRBD1 (6 bases). Germline V CDR1 and CDR2: MDHEN, SYDVKM. Trimming cost V 6 bases and J 0 bases, with 10 bases left between them. The CDR3 extends over 14 amino acids. This CDR3 reads CASRNTGSTDTQYF. In DNA form, the CDR3 reads TGTGCCAGCAGGAATACAGGGAGCACAGATACGCAGTATTTT.

The table lists this clonotype with many counts. The chain uses TRBV2 and TRBJ1-5, with TRBD1 matching over 7 bases. The germline V gene has CDR1 SNHLY and CDR2 FYNNEI. V gave up 6 bases and J gave up 4 bases; unmatched junction bases: 6. The CDR3 is 14 amino acids. CDR3: CASSEQGRNQPQHF. Here the CDR3 DNA reads TGTGCCAGCAGCGAACAGGGGCGGAATCAGCCCCAGCATTTT.

This chain uses TRBV30 with TRBJ2-1; 9 nucleotides align to TRBD1. V gave up 3 bases and J gave up 4 bases; unmatched junction bases: 10. CDR1 is GTSNPN and CDR2 is SVGIG in the germline V gene (reference sequence). This CDR3 region has 16 residues. CDR3: CAWSDADRGKYNEQFF. As DNA, the CDR3 is TGTGCCTGGAGCGACGCGGACAGGGGCAAGTACAATGAGCAGTTCTTC.

This clonotype was counted ten times or more. The chain recombines TRBV20-1 with TRBJ2-7, with D perhaps given as TRBD1 or TRBD2 (5 bases each). Trimming shortened V by 7 bases and J by 2 bases, and 9 bases separated the two germline ends. Germline V gene sequence: CDR1 DFQATT, CDR2 SNEGSKA (reference sequence). The CDR3 length is 11 residues. Here the CDR3 reads CSVMGAYEQYF. In DNA form, the CDR3 reads TGCAGTGTTATGGGGGCCTACGAGCAGTACTTC.

In the case of this clonotype: With a much larger clone just one base away, this may be a read error. The rearrangement links TRBV2 to TRBJ1-4, with 7 bases that match TRBD1. CDR1 SNHLY and CDR2 FYNNEI come from the germline V gene. The CDR3 covers 15 residues. CDR3 nucleotide sequence: TGTGGCAGCAGTGATCTTTCGGGACAGAATGAAAAACTGTTTTTT. Residues: CGSSDLSGQNEKLFF.

V gene TRBV7-2 combines with J gene TRBJ1-5; no clear D gene. Trimming stripped 7 bases from V and 0 bases from J, with 4 bases between. CDR3 size: 12 residues. Germline V gene data show CDR1 as SGHTA and CDR2 as FQGNSA. CDR3 DNA sequence: TGTGCCAGCAAAGCTAGCAATCAGCCCCAGCATTTT. Translation: CASKASNQPQHF.

This clonotype was seen a handful of times. The chain employs TRBV7-2 and TRBJ2-3; 10 bases line up with TRBD1. This CDR3 region has 15 residues. Trimming at V came to 7 bases and at J to 5 bases, leaving 9 bases not matched to a gene. The germline V gene encodes CDR1 SGHTA and CDR2 FQGNSA. The CDR3 sequence: CASNRMTGGKDTQYF. The DNA of the CDR3 is TGTGCCAGCAACCGTATGACAGGGGGCAAAGATACGCAGTATTTT.

This clonotype has only a few counts. Since a much larger clone is just one base distant, this may be a read error. The chain recombines TRBV4-2 with TRBJ2-7; D uncertain. The V gene's germline CDR1 is LGHNA and CDR2 YNFKEQ. V shed 2 bases and J shed 5 bases, with 4 bases lying between them. The CDR3 is 11 amino acids. The CDR3 loop is CASSQTHEQYF. CDR3 nucleotides: TGTGCCAGCAGCCAAACCCACGAGCAGTACTTC.

V is TRBV7-2 and J is TRBJ2-2; 12 bases line up with TRBD2. Germline values: CDR1 SGHTA, CDR2 FQGNSA. The CDR3 is 15 amino acids. V was clipped by 4 bases and J by 6 bases; unmatched bases: 3. CDR3 DNA sequence: TGTGCCAGCAGCTCTAGCGGGAGGGCCCCCGGGGAGCTGTTTTTT. Its translation: CASSSSGRAPGELFF.

The rearrangement joins TRBV29-1 to TRBJ1-1; D possibly corresponds to TRBD1 (5 bases). This CDR3 is built from 19 residues. With 3 bases removed from V and 0 bases from J, the gap between germline ends came to 26 bases. Germline assignment: CDR1 SQVTM and CDR2 ANQGSEA. The CDR3 reads CSVEARGDSRGEMNTEAFF. Here the CDR3 DNA reads TGCAGCGTTGAGGCCAGAGGCGACTCAAGGGGAGAAATGAACACTGAAGCTTTCTTT.

The J gene is TRBJ1-3, the V gene TRBV3-1; 7 bases are a match to TRBD1. The CDR3 totals 18 residues. The germline V gene has CDR1 LGHDT and CDR2 YNNKEL (reference sequence). The trim removed 1 base at V and 1 base at J, leaving 10 bases unmatched. The CDR3: CASSQAGVRGNSGNTIYF. DNA for the CDR3: TGTGCCAGCAGCCAAGCGGGAGTCAGGGGGAATTCTGGAAACACCATATATTTT.

The chain has TRBV5-1 and TRBJ2-1; TRBD1 matches 10 bases. After removal of 3 bases from V and 5 bases from J, the junction contained 8 bases not matched to a gene. This CDR3 spans 16 amino acids. Germline loops: CDR1 SGHRS, CDR2 YFSETQ. The CDR3 region has the DNA TGCGCCAGCAGCTCGACAGGGGGCGCCTTCAACAATGAGCAGTTCTTC. As protein: CASSSTGGAFNNEQFF.

This clonotype was recorded a few times. The chain couples TRBV24-1 to TRBJ1-5; unclear D gene. Germline values: CDR1 KGHDR, CDR2 SFDVKD. The V gene lost 9 bases and the J gene lost 1 base, with 9 bases spanning the gap. The CDR3 contains 13 residues. The CDR3 DNA sequence: TGTGCCACCTTCGGGCGGAGCAATCAGCCCCAGCATTTT. Protein product: CATFGRSNQPQHF.

Concerning this clonotype: This clone may be a read error of a much larger clone one base away. The chain employs TRBV30 and TRBJ2-2; TRBD1 matches 7 bases. Per the germline V gene, CDR1 is GTSNPN and CDR2 is SVGIG (reference sequence). The CDR3 runs 15 residues. Unmatched junction bases numbered 2, after V lost 0 bases and J lost 1 base. CDR3 sequence: CAWSVRTGNTGELFF. The CDR3 DNA sequence: TGTGCCTGGAGTGTAAGGACAGGGAACACCGGGGAGCTGTTTTTT.

The chain is built from TRBV29-1 and TRBJ2-5; no definite D call. V dropped 4 bases and J dropped 1 base, with 13 bases sitting between them. This CDR3 is 14 amino acids long. Germline CDR1 reads SQVTM; CDR2 reads ANQGSEA. Here the CDR3 reads CSVVGLGSQETQYF. The CDR3 bases are TGCAGCGTTGTAGGATTAGGATCCCAAGAGACCCAGTACTTC. The whole variable domain, filled in from reference TRBV29-1 and TRBJ2-5, reads SAVISQKPSRDICQRGTSLTIQCQVDSQVTMMFWYRQQPGQSLTLIATANQGSEATYESGFVIDKFPISRPNLTFSTLTVSNMSPEDSSIYLCSVVGLGSQETQYFGPGTRLLVL.

This clonotype was counted only a few times. This chain connects TRBV20-1 to TRBJ1-4; D not resolved. The ends were cut back, 0 bases at V and 3 bases at J, with 8 bases in the middle. CDR3 length: 14 residues. CDR1 DFQATT and CDR2 SNEGSKA come from the germline V gene (reference sequence). CDR3 sequence: CSARELLANEKLFF. CDR3 nucleotide sequence: TGCAGTGCTAGAGAGTTGCTGGCTAATGAAAAACTGTTTTTT.

V usage is TRBV12-3 or TRBV12-4 and J usage is TRBJ1-5; D possibly corresponds to TRBD1 (6 bases). The CDR3 sequence is 15 residues long. V lost 0 bases and J 2 bases, leaving 8 bases between the germline ends. The CDR3 region is CASSLAAGGNQPQHF. The CDR3 DNA reads as TGTGCCAGCAGTTTAGCCGCAGGGGGCAATCAGCCCCAGCATTTT.

The rearrangement joins TRBV27 to TRBJ2-2; D ambiguous. This CDR3 is 13 amino acids long. Germline V gene data show CDR1 as MNHEY and CDR2 as SMNVEV (reference sequence). Trimming left V 7 bases short and J 5 bases short, with 11 bases between. Here the CDR3 reads CASKRAGTGELFF. CDR3 in DNA: TGTGCCAGCAAACGCGCCGGTACCGGGGAGCTGTTTTTT.

This clonotype was counted once. The rearrangement uses TRBV7-9 and TRBJ2-5; no definite D call. This CDR3 contains 13 residues. Trimming removed 5 bases from V and 5 bases from J, with 12 bases in between. Per germline, CDR1 SEHNR and CDR2 FQNEAQ (reference sequence). The CDR3 loop is CASSPYLGETQYF. The CDR3 nucleotides read TGTGCCAGCAGCCCCTATTTAGGGGAGACCCAGTACTTC.